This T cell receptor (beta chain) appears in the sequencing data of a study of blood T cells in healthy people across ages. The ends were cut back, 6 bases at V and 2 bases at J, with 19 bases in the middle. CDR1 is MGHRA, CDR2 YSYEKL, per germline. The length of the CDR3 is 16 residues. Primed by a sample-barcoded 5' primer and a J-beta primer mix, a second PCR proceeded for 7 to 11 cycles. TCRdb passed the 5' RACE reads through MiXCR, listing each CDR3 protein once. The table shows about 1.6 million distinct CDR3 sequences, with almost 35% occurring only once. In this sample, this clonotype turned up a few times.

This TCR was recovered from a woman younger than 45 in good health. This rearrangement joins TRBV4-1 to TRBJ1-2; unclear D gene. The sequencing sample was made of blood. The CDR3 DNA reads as TGCGCCAGCAGTCAGGTCCTTGGGTTCCTCAACTATGGCTACACCTTC. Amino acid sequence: CASSQVLGFLNYGYTF.